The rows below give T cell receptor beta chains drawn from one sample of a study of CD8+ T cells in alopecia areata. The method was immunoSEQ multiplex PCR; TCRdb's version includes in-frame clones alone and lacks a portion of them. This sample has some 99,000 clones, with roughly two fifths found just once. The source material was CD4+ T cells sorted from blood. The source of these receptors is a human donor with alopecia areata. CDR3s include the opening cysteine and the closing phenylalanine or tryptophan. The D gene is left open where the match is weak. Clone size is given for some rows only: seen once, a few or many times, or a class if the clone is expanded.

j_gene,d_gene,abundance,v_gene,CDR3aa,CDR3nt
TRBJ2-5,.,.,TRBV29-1,CSVETSTFETQYF,TGCAGCGTTGAAACTTCTACATTCGAGACCCAGTACTTC
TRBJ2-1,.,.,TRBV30,CAWSVPDWGYNEQFF,TGTGCCTGGAGTGTACCGGACTGGGGCTACAATGAGCAGTTCTTC
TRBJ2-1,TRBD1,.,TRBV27,CASTLTRTGNNEQFF,TGTGCCAGCACTCTGACAAGGACAGGGAACAATGAGCAGTTCTTC
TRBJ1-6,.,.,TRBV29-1,CSVEAGGNSPLHF,TGCAGCGTTGAAGCGGGCGGCAATTCACCCCTCCACTTT
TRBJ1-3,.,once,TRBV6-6,CASSFDLRNTIYF,TGTGCCAGCAGTTTCGACCTTAGAAACACCATATATTTT
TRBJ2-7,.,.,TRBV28,CASSGRVSSYEQYF,TGTGCCAGCAGTGGCAGGGTCAGCTCCTACGAGCAGTACTTC
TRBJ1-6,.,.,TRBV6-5,CASSSRERRSPLHF,TGTGCCAGCAGTTCCAGGGAAAGGAGATCACCCCTCCACTTT
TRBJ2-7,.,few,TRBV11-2,CASSLGRIFNEQYF,TGTGCCAGCAGCTTAGGACGGATTTTTAACGAGCAGTACTTC
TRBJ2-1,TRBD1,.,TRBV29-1,CSVEQGAGEQFF,TGCAGCGTTGAACAGGGGGCAGGTGAGCAGTTCTTC
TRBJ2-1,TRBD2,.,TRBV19,CASSIGEGAGDFGRRYPEQFF,TGTGCCAGTTCAATCGGTGAAGGAGCGGGAGATTTTGGCCGACGTTATCCTGAGCAGTTCTTC
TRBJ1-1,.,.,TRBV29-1,CSVEQQFNTEAFF,TGCAGCGTTGAACAACAGTTTAACACTGAAGCTTTCTTT
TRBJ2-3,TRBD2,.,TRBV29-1,CSVARLAGRTDTQYF,TGCAGCGTCGCAAGACTAGCGGGACGGACAGATACGCAGTATTTT
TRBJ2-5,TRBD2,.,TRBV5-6,CASSFLAGGRETQYF,TGTGCCAGCAGCTTCCTAGCGGGAGGCCGAGAGACCCAGTACTTC
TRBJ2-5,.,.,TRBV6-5,CASRTGTEPGWAQYF,TGTGCCAGCAGAACCGGGACGGAACCCGGATGGGCCCAGTACTTC
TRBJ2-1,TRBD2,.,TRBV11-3,CASSTLSGKDNEQFF,TGTGCCAGCAGCACCCTTAGCGGGAAGGACAATGAGCAGTTCTTC
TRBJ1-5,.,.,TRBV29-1,CSVITGNQPQHF,TGCAGCGTTATCACAGGGAATCAGCCCCAGCATTTT
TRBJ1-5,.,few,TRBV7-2,CASSLGVWGLGQPQHF,TGTGCCAGCAGCTTAGGGGTATGGGGCCTCGGTCAGCCCCAGCATTTT
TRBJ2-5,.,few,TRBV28,CASRSRSAWETQYF,TGTGCCAGCAGATCCCGTAGCGCGTGGGAGACCCAGTACTTC
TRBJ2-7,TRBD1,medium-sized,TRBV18,CASSPWNRGSVQYF,TGTGCCAGCTCACCCTGGAACAGGGGTTCCGTGCAGTACTTC
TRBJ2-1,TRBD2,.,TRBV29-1,CSVGLAGLYNEQFF,TGCAGCGTAGGACTAGCGGGTCTCTACAATGAGCAGTTCTTC
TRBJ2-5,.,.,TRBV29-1,CSAAPQQETQYF,TGCAGCGCTGCGCCCCAGCAAGAGACCCAGTACTTC
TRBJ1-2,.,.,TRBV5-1,CASSSDIRSYTF,TGCGCCAGCAGCTCGGACATCCGGAGCTACACCTTC
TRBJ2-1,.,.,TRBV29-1,CSVERSVDFTSYNEQFF,TGCAGCGTTGAAAGATCAGTGGACTTCACCTCCTACAATGAGCAGTTCTTC
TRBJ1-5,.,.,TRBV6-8,CASSLPRGEGGNQPQHF,TGTGCCAGCAGTCTTCCCCGGGGAGAGGGCGGCAATCAGCCCCAGCATTTT
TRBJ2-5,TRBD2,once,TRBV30,CAWSVAGVETQYF,TGTGCCTGGAGTGTAGCGGGGGTGGAGACCCAGTACTTC
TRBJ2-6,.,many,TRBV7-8,CASSLARGTQRFSGANVLTF,TGTGCCAGCAGCTTAGCGAGAGGGACACAACGCTTCTCTGGGGCCAACGTCCTGACTTTC
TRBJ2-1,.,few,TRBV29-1,CSVGFLLALEQFF,TGCAGCGTTGGGTTTCTACTTGCTCTTGAGCAGTTCTTC
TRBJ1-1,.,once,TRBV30,CAWSVPTEAFF,TGTGCCTGGAGTGTACCCACTGAAGCTTTCTTT